The entry below describes one T cell receptor (beta chain). The data belong to a study of T cell changes during pregnancy in multiple sclerosis. Some clones are missing from TCRdb's copy, which holds only in-frame ones; the method was immunoSEQ multiplex PCR. This sample has approximately 40,000 clones, with about 88% found just once. The sequence derives from a female donor with multiple sclerosis, enrolled in a pregnancy study. The specimen comprised CD4+ T cells from peripheral blood mononuclear cells, sampled in the second trimester of pregnancy.

CDR3 loop: CASRTGVTDTQYF. CDR3 DNA: TGTGCCTCGAGGACAGGGGTCACAGATACGCAGTATTTT. The chain combines TRBV10-3 with TRBJ2-3, with 9 positions matching TRBD1. The CDR3 runs 13 residues. V trimming: 11 bases; J trimming: 2 bases; junction bases outside the gene matches: 5. Germline-derived CDR1 and CDR2 are ENHRY and SYGVKD.